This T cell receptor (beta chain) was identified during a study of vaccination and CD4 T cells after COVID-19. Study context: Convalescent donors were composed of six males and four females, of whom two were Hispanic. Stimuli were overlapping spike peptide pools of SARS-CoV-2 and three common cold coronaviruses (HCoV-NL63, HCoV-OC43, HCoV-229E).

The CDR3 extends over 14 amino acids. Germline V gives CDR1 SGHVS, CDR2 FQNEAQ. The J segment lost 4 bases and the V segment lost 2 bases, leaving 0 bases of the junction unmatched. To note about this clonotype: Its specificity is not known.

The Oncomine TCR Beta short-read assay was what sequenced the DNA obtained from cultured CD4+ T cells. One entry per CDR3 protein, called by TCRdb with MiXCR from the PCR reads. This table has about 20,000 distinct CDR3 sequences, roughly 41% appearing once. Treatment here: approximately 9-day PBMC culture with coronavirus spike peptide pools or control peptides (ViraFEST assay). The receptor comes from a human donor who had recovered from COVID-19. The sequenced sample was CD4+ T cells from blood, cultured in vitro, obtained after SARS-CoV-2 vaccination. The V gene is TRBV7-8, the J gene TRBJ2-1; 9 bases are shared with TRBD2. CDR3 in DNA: TGTGCCAGCAGCTTAACTAGCGGGTACAATGAGCAGTTCTTC. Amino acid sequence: CASSLTSGYNEQFF. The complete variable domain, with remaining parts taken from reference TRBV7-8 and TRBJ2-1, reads GAGVSQSPRYKVAKRGQDVALRCDPISGHVSLFWYQQALGQGPEFLTYFQNEAQLDKSGLPSDRFFAERPEGSVSTLKIQRTQQEDSAVYLCASSLTSGYNEQFFGPGTRLTVL.